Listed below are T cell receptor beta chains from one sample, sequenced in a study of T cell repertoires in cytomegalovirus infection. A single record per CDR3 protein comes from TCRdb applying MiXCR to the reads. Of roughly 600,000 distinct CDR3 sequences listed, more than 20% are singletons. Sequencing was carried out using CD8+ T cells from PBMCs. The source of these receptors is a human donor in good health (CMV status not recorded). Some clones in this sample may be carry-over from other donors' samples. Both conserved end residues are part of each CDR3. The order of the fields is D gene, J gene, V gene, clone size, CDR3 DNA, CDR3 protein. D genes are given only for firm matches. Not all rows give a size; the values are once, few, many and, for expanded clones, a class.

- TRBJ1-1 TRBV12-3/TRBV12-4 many TGTGCCAGCAGTCTCAGGGTTTCTGAAGCTTTCTTT CASSLRVSEAFF
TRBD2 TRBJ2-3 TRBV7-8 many TGTGCCAGCAGCTTAGGACTAGCGGGGGGGGCAGATACGCAGTATTTT CASSLGLAGGADTQYF
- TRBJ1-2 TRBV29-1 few TGCACGGCCCAAGGCTACACCTTC CTAQGYTF
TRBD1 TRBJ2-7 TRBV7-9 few TGTGCCAGCAGCACTGATCGACAGGGAAAGAGCGAGCAGTACTTC CASSTDRQGKSEQYF
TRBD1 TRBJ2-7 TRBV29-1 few TGCAGCGTTTTCCAATTGGGACAGGGGGATCGCGAGCAGTACTTC CSVFQLGQGDREQYF
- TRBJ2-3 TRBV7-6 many TGTGCCAGCAGCCCTAGGGCCCTCCCAACCACAGATACGCAGTATTTT CASSPRALPTTDTQYF
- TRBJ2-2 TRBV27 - TGTGCCAGCACCTTATCCCTGGGTGCCTACCGGAACACCGGGGAGCTGTTTTTT CASTLSLGAYRNTGELFF
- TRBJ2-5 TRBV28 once TGTGCCAGCAGTCCCGGGGTGTACCAAGAGACCCAGTACTTC CASSPGVYQETQYF
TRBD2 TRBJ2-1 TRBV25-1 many TGTGCCAGCAGCGACCTAGCGGGGGGGCCGAATGAGCAGTTCTTC CASSDLAGGPNEQFF
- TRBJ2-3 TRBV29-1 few TGCAGCGTTGAAGTAGGAATGGCCACAGATACGCAGTATTTT CSVEVGMATDTQYF
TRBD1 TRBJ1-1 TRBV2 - TGTGCCAGCACCGGCTCGGACAGGGACTCTGAAGCTTTCTTT CASTGSDRDSEAFF
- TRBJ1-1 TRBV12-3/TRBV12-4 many TGTGCCAGCAGTGGTCCGGGGACCGAAGCTTTCTTT CASSGPGTEAFF
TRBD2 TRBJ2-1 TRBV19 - TGTGCCAGTAGTATTCCCGCGACGGGGGGGCCCACCAATGAGCAGTTCTTC CASSIPATGGPTNEQFF
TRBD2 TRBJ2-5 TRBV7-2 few TGTGCCAGCAGCCCGGAGACTAGCGGTCAAGAGACCCAGTACTTC CASSPETSGQETQYF
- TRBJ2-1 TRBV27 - TGTGCCAGCAGTTTATCCATCGGCAACTCCTACAATGAGCAGTTCTTC CASSLSIGNSYNEQFF
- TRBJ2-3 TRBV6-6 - TGTGCCAGCAGACCTGATATTTCAGATACGCAGTATTTT CASRPDISDTQYF
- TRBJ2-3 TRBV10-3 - TGTGCCATCAGTGAGCCCCGTCCTGGGGGTTTACGTACAGATACGCAGTATTTT CAISEPRPGGLRTDTQYF
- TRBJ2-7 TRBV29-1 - TGCAGCGTTGTGGACAGAGAGCAGTACTTC CSVVDREQYF
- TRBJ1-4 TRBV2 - TGTGCCAGCCTATGGGACCCGATGGCGGAAAAACTGTTTTTT CASLWDPMAEKLFF
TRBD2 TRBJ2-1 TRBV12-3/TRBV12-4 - TGTGCCAGCAGCGCAATAGCGGGGGAAAACAATGAGCAGTTCTTC CASSAIAGENNEQFF
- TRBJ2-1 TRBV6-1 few TGTGCCAGCTGCCAACCCCCGGTGCTGACTTTATATGAGCAGTTCTTC CASCQPPVLTLYEQFF
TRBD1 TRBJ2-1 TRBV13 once TGTGCCAGCAGCAAACGGACAGGGCACCACAATGAGCAGTTCTTC CASSKRTGHHNEQFF
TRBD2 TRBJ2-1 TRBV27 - TGTGCCAGCAGCCCCGGGGGGGGGCTGTACAATGAGCAGTTCTTC CASSPGGGLYNEQFF
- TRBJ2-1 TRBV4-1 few TGCGCCAGCAGCCAAGCGGGGGGCCATATCAATGAGCAGTTCTTC CASSQAGGHINEQFF
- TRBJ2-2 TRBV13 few TGTGCCAGCAGCTTTGGCGGGGAATCCCCCGGGGAGCTGTTTTTT CASSFGGESPGELFF
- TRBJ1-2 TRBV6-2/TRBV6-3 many TGTGCCAGCAGTTACTCGAATCGGGCCGGCTACACCTTC CASSYSNRAGYTF
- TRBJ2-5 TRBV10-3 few TGTGCCATCAGTGCCGTACAGGAATTAAACCGAGAGACCCAGTACTTC CAISAVQELNRETQYF
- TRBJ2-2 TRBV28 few TGTGCCAGCTATCGACAGGAGCGGAACACCGGGGAGCTGTTTTTT CASYRQERNTGELFF
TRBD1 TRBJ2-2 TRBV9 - TGTGCCAGCAGCTATCCCACAGGGGCATCAACCGGGGAGCTGTTTTTT CASSYPTGASTGELFF
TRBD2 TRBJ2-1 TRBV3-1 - TGTGCCAGCAGCGAAGTGAGGGCTAGCGGGGATCAGGAGCAGTTCTTC CASSEVRASGDQEQFF
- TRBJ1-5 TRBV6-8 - TGTGCCAGCAGTTGCCGGGGCAGCAATCAGCCCCAGCATTTT CASSCRGSNQPQHF
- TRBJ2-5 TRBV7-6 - TGTGCCAGCAGTTCTACTGACCTACGGGAGACCCAGTACTTC CASSSTDLRETQYF
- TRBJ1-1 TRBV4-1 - TGCGCCAGCAGCCAAGAAGACAGCCCGAACACTGAAGCTTTCTTT CASSQEDSPNTEAFF
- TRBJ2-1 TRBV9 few TGTGCCAGCAGCGTAGGGGGACGGTCCAACAATGAGCAGTTCTTC CASSVGGRSNNEQFF
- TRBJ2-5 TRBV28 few TGTGCCAGCAGCCGCCCGCGGGAAGGCGGGGAGACCCAGTACTTC CASSRPREGGETQYF
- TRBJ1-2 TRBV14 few TGTGCCAGCAGCCAAGATCGAGGGCCGTATGGCTACACCTTC CASSQDRGPYGYTF
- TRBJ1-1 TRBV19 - TGTGCCAGTAATCAGGGGAACACTGAAGCTTTCTTT CASNQGNTEAFF
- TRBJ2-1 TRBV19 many TGTGCCAGTAGTATGGGGGCCTCCTACAATGAGCAGTTCTTC CASSMGASYNEQFF
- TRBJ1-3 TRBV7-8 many TGTGCCAGCAGCTTAGATGCCGTAATACTTGGCTCTGGAAACACCATATATTTT CASSLDAVILGSGNTIYF
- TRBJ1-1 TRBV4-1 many TGCGCCAGCAGCCAATTAAGTAGAAGTGAAGCTTTCTTT CASSQLSRSEAFF
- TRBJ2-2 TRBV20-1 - TGCAGTGCCCCGGGGCGGGGGCTAGCCGGGGAGCTGTTTTTT CSAPGRGLAGELFF
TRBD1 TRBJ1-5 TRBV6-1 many TGTGCCAGCAGTTCCAGGGTACAGGGGGCTTCGTATCAGCCCCAGCATTTT CASSSRVQGASYQPQHF
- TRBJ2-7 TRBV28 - TGTGCCAGCACCCGGGGGCCCTCCTACGAGCAGTACTTC CASTRGPSYEQYF
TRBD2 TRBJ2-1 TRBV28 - TGTGCCAGCAGTTCCTACGCGGGGGGGCCAGTCGATGAGCAGTTCTTC CASSSYAGGPVDEQFF
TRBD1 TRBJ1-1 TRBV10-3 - TGTGCCATCAGTGAGGGGACAGGTTTAAGCACTGAAGCTTTCTTT CAISEGTGLSTEAFF
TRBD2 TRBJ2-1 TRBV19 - TGTGCCAGTAGTATAATCGGCGGGGGGTTGAATGAGCAGTTCTTC CASSIIGGGLNEQFF
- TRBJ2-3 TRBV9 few TGTGCCAGCAGCGTCGAGAAGGGTACAGATACGCAGTATTTT CASSVEKGTDTQYF
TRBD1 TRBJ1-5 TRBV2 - TGTGCCAGCAGGGACAGGGCGACGGGCAATCAGCCCCAGCATTTT CASRDRATGNQPQHF
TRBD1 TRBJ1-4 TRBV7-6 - TGTGCCAGCAGCCCCACGACAGGGGGCATTGAAAAACTGTTTTTT CASSPTTGGIEKLFF
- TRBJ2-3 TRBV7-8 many TGTGCCAGCAGCCGAAACAAGGGAGTGGTAGATACGCAGTATTTT CASSRNKGVVDTQYF
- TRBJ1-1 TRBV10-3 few TGTGCCATCAGTGAGACTCTTGGGACTGAAGCTTTCTTT CAISETLGTEAFF
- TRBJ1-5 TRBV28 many TGTGCCAGCAGTATCCCACAGGGACAGCCCCAGCATTTT CASSIPQGQPQHF
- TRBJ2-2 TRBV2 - TGTGCCAGCGGCAGGGGAATGAAATCCGGGGAGCTGTTTTTT CASGRGMKSGELFF
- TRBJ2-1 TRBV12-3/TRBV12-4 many TGTGCCAGCAGTTTACGGGGATTCTACAATGAGCAGTTCTTC CASSLRGFYNEQFF